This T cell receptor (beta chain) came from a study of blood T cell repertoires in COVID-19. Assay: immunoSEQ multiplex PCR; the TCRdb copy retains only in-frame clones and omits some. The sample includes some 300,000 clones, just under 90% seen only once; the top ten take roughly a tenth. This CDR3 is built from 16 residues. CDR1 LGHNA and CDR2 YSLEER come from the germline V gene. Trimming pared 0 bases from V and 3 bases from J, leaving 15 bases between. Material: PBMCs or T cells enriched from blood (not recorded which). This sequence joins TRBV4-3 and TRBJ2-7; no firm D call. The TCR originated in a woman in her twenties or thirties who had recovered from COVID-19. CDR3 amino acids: CASSQEVGRSYYEQYF. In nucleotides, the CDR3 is TGCGCCAGCAGCCAAGAAGTGGGCAGATCATACTACGAGCAGTACTTC.